This passage covers 32 T cell receptor beta chains from one sample sequenced in a study of T cells after posttransplantation cyclophosphamide. Clones were read by immunoSEQ multiplex PCR, and TCRdb kept only the in-frame ones, dropping some. The sample contains 30,000 to 50,000 clones, none occurring once; 3.5% to 5.5% lies in the top ten. Material for sequencing was PBMCs. All receptors come from a woman between 50 and 59 years old in good health and a related stem cell transplant donor.

This clone showed up many times. The rearrangement links TRBV28 to TRBJ1-1; 7 nucleotides align to TRBD1. The V gene's germline CDR1 is MDHEN and CDR2 SYDVKM. V shed 3 bases and J 5 bases; nucleotides not matched to a gene: 6. This CDR3 contains 14 residues. The CDR3 protein is CASSLYRGETEAFF. In DNA form, the CDR3 reads TGTGCCAGCAGTTTGTACAGGGGTGAAACTGAAGCTTTCTTT. The variable domain in full, completed from reference TRBV28 and TRBJ1-1, reads DVKVTQSSRYLVKRTGEKVFLECVQDMDHENMFWYRQDPGLGLRLIYFSYDVKMKEKGDIPEGYSVSREKKERFSLILESASTNQTSMYLCASSLYRGETEAFFGQGTRLTVV.

In this sample, this clone turned up many times. This chain joins TRBV2 and TRBJ1-5; 7 bases are shared with TRBD1. CDR3 length: 15 amino acids. The V segment lost 3 bases and the J segment 9 bases; nucleotides outside the gene matches: 11. Germline V gene data show CDR1 as SNHLY and CDR2 as FYNNEI. The CDR3 region has the DNA TGTGCCAGCAGTGATGGGGCAGGGGGGTTGCGGCCCCAGCATTTT. It specifies CASSDGAGGLRPQHF.

This clone was seen at least ten times. A read error may produce the germline difference seen at one junction end. This chain links TRBV28 with TRBJ2-1; perhaps TRBD1 as D (5 bases). Per germline, CDR1 MDHEN and CDR2 SYDVKM. The CDR3 is 11 residues long. The CDR3, as DNA: TGTGCCAGCAGTGCCGACAGCTCCCAGATCTTC. Its protein is CASSADSSQIF.

In its sample, this clone was seen many times. DNA of the CDR3: TGTGCCAGCAGCCGCCAACAGGGGGCATTTAGTGAAGCTTTCTTT. This gives the protein CASSRQQGAFSEAFF. This chain links TRBV4-2 with TRBJ1-1; 9 bases align to TRBD1. Germline lookup yields CDR1 LGHNA and CDR2 YNFKEQ. The CDR3 contains 15 residues. V lost 4 bases, J lost 7 bases, and 10 bases stayed unmatched.

This clone was observed many times. The chain carries TRBV28 and TRBJ1-1, with D tentatively TRBD1 (6 bases). Germline-derived CDR1 and CDR2 are MDHEN and SYDVKM. The germline V and J ends were trimmed by 6 bases and 1 base, with 21 bases remaining between them. This CDR3 has 17 residues. Here the CDR3 DNA reads TGTGCCAGCAGCCCCGGATTAGGGGGTCGGCGGAACACTGAAGCTTTCTTT. Residues: CASSPGLGGRRNTEAFF.

This clone was counted at least ten times. J is TRBJ1-6 and V is TRBV2, with 8 bases aligning to TRBD1. The V gene's germline CDR1 is SNHLY and CDR2 FYNNEI. The V segment lost 7 bases and the J segment 6 bases; nucleotides outside the gene matches: 5. This CDR3 region has 14 residues. CDR3 DNA sequence: TGTGCCAGCAATACAGGGGGTTTTAATTCACCCCTCCACTTT. As protein: CASNTGGFNSPLHF.

This clone was recorded many times. The chain joins TRBV29-1 to TRBJ1-1; D is ambiguous. Germline V gives CDR1 SQVTM, CDR2 ANQGSEA. V gave up 4 bases and J gave up 0 bases, with 12 bases separating them. The CDR3 loop spans 14 amino acids. DNA of the CDR3: TGCAGCGTTGTGATTAACAGCCTGAACACTGAAGCTTTCTTT. It encodes CSVVINSLNTEAFF.

This clone showed up many times. V and J are TRBV5-1 and TRBJ1-1; D not resolved. V was shortened by 5 bases and J by 7 bases, with 15 bases between the two germline ends. Germline loops: CDR1 SGHRS, CDR2 YFSETQ. This CDR3 comprises 13 residues. This CDR3 is CASRLERGLEAFF. The DNA of the CDR3 is TGCGCCAGCAGACTGGAGAGAGGGCTTGAAGCTTTCTTT.

This clone showed up many times. CDR3 sequence reads: CASSYSAGVSNQPQHF. The CDR3 nucleotides are TGTGCCAGCAGTTACTCGGCGGGGGTAAGCAATCAGCCCCAGCATTTT. The chain couples TRBV6-5 to TRBJ1-5; tentative D call: TRBD1 (5 bases). Germline values: CDR1 MNHEY, CDR2 SVGAGI. The CDR3 totals 16 residues. Trimming took off 0 bases at V and 1 base at J, with 10 bases between the two ends.

The table lists this clone with many counts. The chain employs TRBV2 and TRBJ1-1; D is ambiguous. The germline CDR1 and CDR2 sequences are SNHLY and FYNNEI. Deletions cut 4 bases from V and 1 base from J, with 13 bases between. CDR3 length equals 15 residues. CDR3 in DNA: TGTGCCAGCAGTGGGTCCTCAGCGACGAACACTGAAGCTTTCTTT. As protein: CASSGSSATNTEAFF. Based on the CDR3 plus reference TRBV2 and TRBJ1-1, the full variable domain is EPEVTQTPSHQVTQMGQEVILRCVPISNHLYFYWYRQILGQKVEFLVSFYNNEISEKSEIFDDQFSVERPDGSNFTLKIRSTKLEDSAMYFCASSGSSATNTEAFFGQGTRLTVV.

This clone was recorded many times. The chain joins TRBV19 to TRBJ1-1; D call uncertain. The CDR3 loop spans 18 amino acids. Germline V gives CDR1 LNHDA, CDR2 SQIVND (reference sequence). V lost 3 bases, J lost 0 bases, and 20 bases lay in between. The CDR3 nucleotides are TGTGCCAGTAGTATGGGGAGTCCCCAACTATATATGAACACTGAAGCTTTCTTT. Protein sequence: CASSMGSPQLYMNTEAFF.

In this sample, this clone turned up many times. This CDR3 is CATTQGGDYNEQFF. As DNA, the CDR3 is TGTGCCACAACACAGGGTGGGGACTACAATGAGCAGTTCTTC. This rearrangement joins TRBV6-1 to TRBJ2-1, with a weak D call TRBD1 (6 bases). The CDR3 is made up of 14 amino acids. Trimming removed 10 bases at V and 3 bases at J, with 16 bases between. Germline V lookup: CDR1 MNHNS, CDR2 SASEGT.

This clone was recorded many times. The chain combines TRBV19 with TRBJ1-1; the D is unclear. With 1 base removed from V and 1 base from J, the gap between germline ends came to 10 bases. The germline CDR1 and CDR2 sequences are LNHDA and SQIVND (reference sequence). CDR3 length: 15 residues. The CDR3 sequence: CASSIASGRNTEAFF. The CDR3 DNA follows: TGTGCCAGTAGTATAGCCTCGGGGAGGAACACTGAAGCTTTCTTT. Based on the CDR3 plus reference TRBV19 and TRBJ1-1, the full variable domain is DGGITQSPKYLFRKEGQNVTLSCEQNLNHDAMYWYRQDPGQGLRLIYYSQIVNDFQKGDIAEGYSVSREKKESFPLTVTSAQKNPTAFYLCASSIASGRNTEAFFGQGTRLTVV.

This clone was counted at least ten times. V gene TRBV19 combines with J gene TRBJ2-1; TRBD2 matches at 14 bases. CDR1 is LNHDA and CDR2 is SQIVND in the germline V gene (reference sequence). Trimming at V came to 5 bases and at J to 2 bases, leaving 5 bases not matched to a gene. The CDR3 has 17 residues. For the CDR3, the DNA is TGTGCCAGTAGTTCCCGACTAGCGGGGGGGCCCTACAATGAGCAGTTCTTC. It yields the protein CASSSRLAGGPYNEQFF.

At least ten counts were recorded for this clone. The rearrangement uses TRBV4-1 and TRBJ1-2; tentatively, D is TRBD1 (5 bases). Germline-derived CDR1 and CDR2 are MGHRA and YSYEKL. V lost 1 base, J lost 3 bases, and 12 bases lay in between. The CDR3 has 15 residues. The CDR3 spells CASSQGRAQDYGYTF. In nucleotides, the CDR3 is TGCGCCAGCAGCCAAGGAAGGGCACAGGACTATGGCTACACCTTC.

This clone was picked up many times. The rearrangement links TRBV5-8 to TRBJ2-2, with 9 positions matching TRBD2. Trimming at V came to 1 base and at J to 5 bases, leaving 12 bases not matched to a gene. The CDR3 spans 18 residues. Germline values: CDR1 SGHTS, CDR2 YDEGEE. The CDR3 spells CASSLNLGTSQRTGELFF. CDR3 sequence (DNA): TGTGCCAGCAGCTTGAACCTCGGGACTAGCCAGCGGACCGGGGAGCTGTTTTTT.

There are many counts of this clone. The rearrangement uses TRBV5-1 and TRBJ2-3; no clear D. The CDR3 spans 14 residues. Germline CDR1 is SGHRS and CDR2 is YFSETQ. The V end was cut by 0 bases, the J end by 0 bases, with 5 bases between. CDR3: CASSLAPSTDTQYF. DNA of the CDR3: TGCGCCAGCAGCTTGGCCCCGAGCACAGATACGCAGTATTTT. Using reference TRBV5-1 and TRBJ2-3 for the parts outside the CDR3, the full variable domain is KAGVTQTPRYLIKTRGQQVTLSCSPISGHRSVSWYQQTPGQGLQFLFEYFSETQRNKGNFPGRFSGRQFSNSRSEMNVSTLELGDSALYLCASSLAPSTDTQYFGPGTRLTVL.

This clone was counted many times. The rearrangement joins TRBV2 to TRBJ1-2; D is undetermined. The V end was cut by 3 bases, the J end by 5 bases, with 4 bases between. This CDR3 comprises 11 residues. Germline CDR1 is SNHLY and CDR2 is FYNNEI. The CDR3 reads CASSDSYGYTF. The CDR3 DNA is TGTGCCAGCAGTGATAGTTATGGCTACACCTTC.

This clone was recorded many times. The chain links TRBV30 to TRBJ1-3; the match to TRBD1 covers 8 bases. The V gene end was trimmed by 3 bases and the J gene end by 2 bases; junction bases not matched to a gene: 6. The CDR3 is made up of 15 amino acids. Germline CDR1 GTSNPN, CDR2 SVGIG (reference sequence). The DNA of the CDR3 is TGTGCCTGGAGCCCGGACAGGGTCGCTGGAAACACCATATATTTT. It codes for CAWSPDRVAGNTIYF. The complete variable domain, with remaining parts taken from reference TRBV30 and TRBJ1-3, reads SQTIHQWPATLVQPVGSPLSLECTVEGTSNPNLYWYRQAAGRGLQLLFYSVGIGQISSEVPQNLSASRPQDRQFILSSKKLLLSDSGFYLCAWSPDRVAGNTIYFGEGSWLTVV.

In this sample, this clone turned up many times. The chain recombines TRBV7-9 with TRBJ2-3; 10 nucleotides line up with TRBD1. Germline CDR1 is SEHNR and CDR2 is FQNEAQ (reference sequence). The CDR3 loop spans 15 amino acids. The V and J ends lost 8 bases and 0 bases, in that order; junction bases with no gene match: 5. CDR3 DNA sequence: TGTGCCAGCCGAGGGACAGGGGCCAGCACAGATACGCAGTATTTT. This sequence encodes CASRGTGASTDTQYF.

This clone has just a few counts. This sequence joins TRBV11-1 and TRBJ2-7; 7 nucleotides match TRBD2. J gave up 0 bases and V 3 bases, and 2 bases lay outside the gene matches. The germline CDR1 and CDR2 sequences are SGHAT and FQDESV (reference sequence). The CDR3 is 14 residues long. This chain's CDR3 is CASSFGGYSYEQYF. The CDR3 DNA reads TGTGCCAGCAGCTTCGGGGGGTACTCCTACGAGCAGTACTTC.

This clone was detected ten times or more. The V gene is TRBV7-6, the J gene TRBJ1-1; TRBD1 is a possible D gene (5 bases). V was pared by 5 bases and J by 4 bases, with 17 bases between. The CDR3 is made up of 15 amino acids. CDR1 and CDR2 from the germline V gene are SGHVS and FNYEAQ. CDR3 DNA sequence: TGTGCCAGCAGCCCTAGGGGCCAGGGTGGCACTGAAGCTTTCTTT. This gives the protein CASSPRGQGGTEAFF.

This clone was observed at least ten times. V is TRBV30 and J is TRBJ1-1; D is unclear. The CDR3 length is 11 residues. The V gene's germline CDR1 is GTSNPN and CDR2 SVGIG (reference sequence). V shed 4 bases and J shed 13 bases, with 16 bases lying between them. The CDR3 sequence: CAWTSLLKLFF. In DNA form, the CDR3 reads TGTGCCTGGACCTCGCTCCTGAAGCTTTTCTTT.

This clone was seen ten or more times. The genes are TRBV4-2 and TRBJ1-6; weak D call: TRBD1 (5 bases). CDR1 and CDR2 (germline): LGHNA, YNFKEQ. The CDR3 has 14 amino acids. Deletions cut 0 bases from V and 9 bases from J, with 9 bases between. DNA of the CDR3: TGTGCCAGCAGCCAAGATTTAGGGGTTTCACCCCTCCACTTT. The encoded protein is CASSQDLGVSPLHF.

This clone turned up a few times. The rearrangement joins TRBV28 to TRBJ1-4; TRBD1 matches 9 bases. The CDR3 covers 15 residues. Germline V gene lookup returns CDR1 MDHEN and CDR2 SYDVKM. V dropped 5 bases and J dropped 4; count of bases not matched to a gene: 5. The CDR3 loop reads CASSPTGGVNEKLFF. CDR3 coding DNA: TGTGCCAGCAGTCCGACAGGGGGTGTTAATGAAAAACTGTTTTTT. The full variable domain, its missing parts supplied by reference TRBV28 and TRBJ1-4, is DVKVTQSSRYLVKRTGEKVFLECVQDMDHENMFWYRQDPGLGLRLIYFSYDVKMKEKGDIPEGYSVSREKKERFSLILESASTNQTSMYLCASSPTGGVNEKLFFGSGTQLSVL.

In this sample, this clone turned up many times. V usage is TRBV4-2 and J usage is TRBJ2-1, with 10 bases aligning to TRBD1. Germline CDR1 and CDR2: LGHNA and YNFKEQ. V shed 3 bases and J 4 bases; nucleotides not matched to a gene: 3. The CDR3 has 15 amino acids. DNA of the CDR3: TGTGCCAGCAGCCAGCCGGGACAGGGGTACAATGAGCAGTTCTTC. It codes for CASSQPGQGYNEQFF.

This clone was counted at least ten times. V usage is TRBV11-2 and J usage is TRBJ1-1; D not resolved. CDR3 length: 13 amino acids. From germline, CDR1 is SGHAT and CDR2 FQNNGV. Trimming left V 0 bases short and J 10 bases short, with 12 bases between. The CDR3, as DNA: TGTGCCAGCAGCTTAGACCGGGAAGGTGGAGCTTTCTTT. The encoded protein is CASSLDREGGAFF. The variable domain in full, completed from reference TRBV11-2 and TRBJ1-1, reads EAGVAQSPRYKIIEKRQSVAFWCNPISGHATLYWYQQILGQGPKLLIQFQNNGVVDDSQLPKDRFSAERLKGVDSTLKIQPAKLEDSAVYLCASSLDREGGAFFGQGTRLTVV.

V and J are TRBV12-5 and TRBJ2-5, with no clear D. The J call is in doubt because the DNA end fits TRBJ2-7 better. Germline V gene lookup returns CDR1 LGHNT and CDR2 FRNRAP. The CDR3 totals 11 residues. This CDR3 reads CASGVHYEQYF. The CDR3 bases are TGTGCTAGTGGTGTTCACTACGAGCAGTACTTC.

The sample holds many counts of this clone. The chain links TRBV12-2 to TRBJ1-4; no DNA check was done on the table's D call, TRBD1. TRBV12-2 is noted as a pseudogene. The CDR3 covers 18 residues. CDR3 region: CASRLNGWGRDRNEKLFF. In nucleotides, the CDR3 is TGTGCAAGTCGCTTAAATGGTTGGGGGCGGGACAGGAATGAAAAACTGTTTTTT.

This clone occurred many times. The genes are TRBV19 and TRBJ1-1; the D is unclear. The germline V gene has CDR1 LNHDA and CDR2 SQIVND (reference sequence). The CDR3 loop spans 15 amino acids. Trimming pared 7 bases from V and 3 bases from J, leaving 18 bases between. DNA of the CDR3: TGTGCCAGTACCTCGCCGAGGGCTTGGGACACTGAAGCTTTCTTT. Amino acids: CASTSPRAWDTEAFF.

This clone showed up many times. V and J are TRBV4-3 and TRBJ1-3; D remains ambiguous. This CDR3 region has 15 residues. Germline assignment: CDR1 LGHNA and CDR2 YSLEER. V dropped 0 bases and J dropped 0 bases, with 6 bases sitting between them. CDR3 bases: TGCGCCAGCAGCCAAGACAGATCCTCTGGAAACACCATATATTTT. It codes for CASSQDRSSGNTIYF.

Many counts were recorded for this clone. The V gene is TRBV30, the J gene TRBJ1-5, with D perhaps matching TRBD1 (6 bases). V was clipped by 0 bases and J by 6 bases, with 6 bases between them. Germline values: CDR1 GTSNPN, CDR2 SVGIG (reference sequence). The CDR3 covers 12 residues. In DNA, the CDR3 is TGTGCCTGGAGTGTACAGGGTCAGCCCCAGCATTTT. It specifies CAWSVQGQPQHF. Full variable domain (missing parts from reference TRBV30 and TRBJ1-5): SQTIHQWPATLVQPVGSPLSLECTVEGTSNPNLYWYRQAAGRGLQLLFYSVGIGQISSEVPQNLSASRPQDRQFILSSKKLLLSDSGFYLCAWSVQGQPQHFGDGTRLSIL.